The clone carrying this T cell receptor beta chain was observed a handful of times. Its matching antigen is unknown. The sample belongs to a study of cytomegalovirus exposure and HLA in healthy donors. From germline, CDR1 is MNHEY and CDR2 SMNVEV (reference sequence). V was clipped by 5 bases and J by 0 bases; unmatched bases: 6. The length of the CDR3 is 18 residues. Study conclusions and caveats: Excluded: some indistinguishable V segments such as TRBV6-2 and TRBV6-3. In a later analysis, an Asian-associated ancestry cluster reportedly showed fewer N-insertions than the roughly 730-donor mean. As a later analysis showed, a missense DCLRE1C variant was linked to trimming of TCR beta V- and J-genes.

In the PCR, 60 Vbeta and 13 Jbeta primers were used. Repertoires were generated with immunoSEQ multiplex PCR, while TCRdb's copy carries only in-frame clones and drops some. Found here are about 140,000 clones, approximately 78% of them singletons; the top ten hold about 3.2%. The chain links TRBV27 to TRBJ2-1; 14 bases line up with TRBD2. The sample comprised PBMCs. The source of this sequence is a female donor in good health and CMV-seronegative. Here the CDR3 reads CASSTGTSGGFSYNEQFF. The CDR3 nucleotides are TGTGCCAGCAGTACGGGGACTAGCGGGGGATTCTCCTACAATGAGCAGTTCTTC.